This T cell receptor beta chain comes out of a study of regulatory T cells in long-lasting Graves disease. The time point is: newly diagnosed GD, antithyroid drugs for less than 3 months. The authors made the TCR library using RNA they extracted from PBMCs. The patients included were those that came from an endocrinology department in Xi'an, China. Investigators prepared the TCR beta libraries by applying iRepertoire HTBI primers and Arm-PCR of CDR3 regions. MiXCR, applied by TCRdb to the multiplex PCR reads, yields one record per CDR3 protein. The sample carries about 440,000 distinct CDR3 sequences, about 15% recorded once. Trimming removed 5 bases from V and 5 bases from J; junction bases left unmatched: 13. CDR1 MNHEY and CDR2 SVGEGT come from the germline V gene. The CDR3 spans 17 residues. The sample was also linked to a second study, of T cells in Graves' hyperthyroidism and ophthalmopathy. That investigation notes: Researchers ran a first-round RT-PCR on the TCR CDR3 using the HTBI primer set.

The TCR comes from a woman aged 30 to 39 with Graves disease. The chain joins TRBV6-2 or TRBV6-3 to TRBJ1-5, with 9 bases lining up with TRBD1. Specimen: peripheral blood mononuclear cells (PBMCs), collected at new diagnosis, from a patient treated with antithyroid drugs. The CDR3 region is CASSKRPGQGKHQPQHF. The CDR3 bases are TGTGCCAGCAGTAAACGACCGGGACAGGGCAAACATCAGCCCCAGCATTTT.